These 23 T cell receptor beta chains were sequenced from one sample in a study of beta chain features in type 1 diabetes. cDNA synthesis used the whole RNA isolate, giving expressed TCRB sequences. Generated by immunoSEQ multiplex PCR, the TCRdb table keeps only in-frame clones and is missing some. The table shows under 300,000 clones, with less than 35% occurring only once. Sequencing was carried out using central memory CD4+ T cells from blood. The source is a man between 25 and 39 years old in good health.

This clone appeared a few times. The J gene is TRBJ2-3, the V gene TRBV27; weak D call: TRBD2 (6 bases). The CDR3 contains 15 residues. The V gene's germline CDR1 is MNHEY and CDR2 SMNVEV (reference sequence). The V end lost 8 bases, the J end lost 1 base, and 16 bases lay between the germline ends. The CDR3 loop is CASGSSSVGTDTQYF. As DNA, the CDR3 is TGTGCCAGCGGATCCTCTAGCGTCGGCACAGATACGCAGTATTTT.

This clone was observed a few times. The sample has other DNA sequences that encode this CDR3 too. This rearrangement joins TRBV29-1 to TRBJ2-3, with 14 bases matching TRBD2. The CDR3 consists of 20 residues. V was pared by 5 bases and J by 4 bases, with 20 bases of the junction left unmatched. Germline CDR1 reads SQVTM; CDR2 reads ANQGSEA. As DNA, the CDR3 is TGCAGCGTTCGGGGCCGCGCGGGACTAGCGGGAGTTCGTAGATCAGATACGCAGTATTTT. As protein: CSVRGRAGLAGVRRSDTQYF.

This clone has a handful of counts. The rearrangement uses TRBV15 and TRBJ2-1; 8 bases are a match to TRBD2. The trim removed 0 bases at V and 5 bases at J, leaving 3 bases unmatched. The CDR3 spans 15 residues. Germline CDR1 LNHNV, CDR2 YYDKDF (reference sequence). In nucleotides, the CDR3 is TGTGCCACCAGCAGAGATACGCGGGGGGACAATGAGCAGTTCTTC. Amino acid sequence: CATSRDTRGDNEQFF.

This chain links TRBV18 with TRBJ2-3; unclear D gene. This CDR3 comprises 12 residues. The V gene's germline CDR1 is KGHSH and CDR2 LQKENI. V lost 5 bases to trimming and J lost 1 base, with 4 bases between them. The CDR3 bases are TGTGCCAGCTCAGGACGCACAGATACGCAGTATTTT. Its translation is CASSGRTDTQYF.

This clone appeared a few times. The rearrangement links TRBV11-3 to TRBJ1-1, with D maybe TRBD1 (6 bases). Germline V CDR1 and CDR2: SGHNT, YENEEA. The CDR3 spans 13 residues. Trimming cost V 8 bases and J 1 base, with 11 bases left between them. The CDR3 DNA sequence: TGTGCCAGCGGTACAGGGCGGAACACTGAAGCTTTCTTT. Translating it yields CASGTGRNTEAFF.

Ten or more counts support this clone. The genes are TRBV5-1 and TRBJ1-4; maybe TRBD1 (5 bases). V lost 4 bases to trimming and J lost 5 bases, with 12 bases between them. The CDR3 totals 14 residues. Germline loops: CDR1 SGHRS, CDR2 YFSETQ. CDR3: CASSPGRQNEKLFF. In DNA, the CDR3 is TGCGCCAGCAGCCCGGGACGGCAAAATGAAAAACTGTTTTTT.

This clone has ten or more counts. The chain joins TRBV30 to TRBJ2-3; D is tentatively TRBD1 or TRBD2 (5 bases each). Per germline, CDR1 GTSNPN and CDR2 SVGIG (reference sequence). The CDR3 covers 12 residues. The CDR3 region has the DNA TGTGCTGGGACCTCCTCAGCAGATACGCAGTATTTT. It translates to CAGTSSADTQYF.

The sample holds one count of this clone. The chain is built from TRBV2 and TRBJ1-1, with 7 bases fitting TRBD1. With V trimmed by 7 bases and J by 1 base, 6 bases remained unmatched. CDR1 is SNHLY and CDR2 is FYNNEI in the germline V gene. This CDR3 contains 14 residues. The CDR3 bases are TGTGCCAGCAATCCCCAGGGGGGGAACACTGAAGCTTTCTTT. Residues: CASNPQGGNTEAFF.

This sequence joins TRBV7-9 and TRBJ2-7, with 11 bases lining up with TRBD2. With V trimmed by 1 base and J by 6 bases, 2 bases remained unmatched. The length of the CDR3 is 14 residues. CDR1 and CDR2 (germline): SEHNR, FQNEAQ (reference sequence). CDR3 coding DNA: TGTGCCAGCAGCTTAGGGCTAGCGGGAGGCGAGCAGTACTTC. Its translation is CASSLGLAGGEQYF.

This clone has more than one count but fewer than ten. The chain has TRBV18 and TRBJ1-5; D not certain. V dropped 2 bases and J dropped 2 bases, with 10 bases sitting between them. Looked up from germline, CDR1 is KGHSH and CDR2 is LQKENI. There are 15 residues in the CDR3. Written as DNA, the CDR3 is TGTGCCAGCTCACCAGTGGGTAGGGGCAATCAGCCCCAGCATTTT. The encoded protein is CASSPVGRGNQPQHF.

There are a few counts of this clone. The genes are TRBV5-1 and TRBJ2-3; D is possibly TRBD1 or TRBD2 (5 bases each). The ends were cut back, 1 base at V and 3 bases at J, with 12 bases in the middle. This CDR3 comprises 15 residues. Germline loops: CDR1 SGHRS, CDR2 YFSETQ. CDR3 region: CASSLYGAETDTQYF. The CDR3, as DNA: TGCGCCAGCAGCTTGTACGGGGCCGAGACAGATACGCAGTATTTT.

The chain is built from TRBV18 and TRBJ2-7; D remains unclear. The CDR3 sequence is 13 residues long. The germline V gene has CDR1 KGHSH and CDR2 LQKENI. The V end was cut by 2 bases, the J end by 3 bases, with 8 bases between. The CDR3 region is CASSPARDYEQYF. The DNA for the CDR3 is TGTGCCAGCTCACCAGCAAGGGACTACGAGCAGTACTTC.

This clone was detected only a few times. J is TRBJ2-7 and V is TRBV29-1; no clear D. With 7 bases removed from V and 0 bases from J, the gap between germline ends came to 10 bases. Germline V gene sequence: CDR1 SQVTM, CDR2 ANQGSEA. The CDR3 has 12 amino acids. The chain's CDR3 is CSAGDTSYEQYF. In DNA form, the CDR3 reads TGCAGCGCCGGAGACACCTCCTACGAGCAGTACTTC.

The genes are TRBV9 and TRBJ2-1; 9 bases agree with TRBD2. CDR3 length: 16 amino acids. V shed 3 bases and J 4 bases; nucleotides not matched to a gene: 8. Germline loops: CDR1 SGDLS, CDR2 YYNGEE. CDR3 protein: CASSAGTSGPYNEQFF. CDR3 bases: TGTGCCAGCAGCGCCGGAACTAGCGGGCCATACAATGAGCAGTTCTTC.

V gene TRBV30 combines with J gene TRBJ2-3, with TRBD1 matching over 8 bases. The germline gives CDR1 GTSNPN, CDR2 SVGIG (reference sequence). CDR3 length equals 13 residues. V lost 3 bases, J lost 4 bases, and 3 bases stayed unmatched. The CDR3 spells CAWSQGAADTQYF. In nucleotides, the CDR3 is TGTGCCTGGAGCCAGGGGGCCGCAGATACGCAGTATTTT.

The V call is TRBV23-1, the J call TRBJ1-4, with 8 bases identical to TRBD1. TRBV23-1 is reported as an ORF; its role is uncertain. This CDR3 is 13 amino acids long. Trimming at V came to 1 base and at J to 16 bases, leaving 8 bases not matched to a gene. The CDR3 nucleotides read TGCGCCAGCAGTCAATTCTACTCCGGGACAGGGTTTTTT. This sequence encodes CASSQFYSGTGFF.

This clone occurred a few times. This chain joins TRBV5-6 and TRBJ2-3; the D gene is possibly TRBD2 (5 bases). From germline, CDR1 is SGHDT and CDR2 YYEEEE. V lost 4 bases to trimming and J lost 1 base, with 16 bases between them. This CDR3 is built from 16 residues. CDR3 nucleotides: TGTGCCAGCAGCCGTAAAACTAGGGCAGGCACAGATACGCAGTATTTT. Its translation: CASSRKTRAGTDTQYF.

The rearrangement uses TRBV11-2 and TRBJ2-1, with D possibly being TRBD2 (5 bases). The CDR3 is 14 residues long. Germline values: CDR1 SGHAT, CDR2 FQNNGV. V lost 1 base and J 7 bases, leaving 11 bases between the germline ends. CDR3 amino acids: CASSLVASRNEQFF. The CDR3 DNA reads TGTGCCAGCAGCTTAGTTGCTAGCCGGAATGAGCAGTTCTTC.

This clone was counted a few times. The CDR3 loop is CAWSPGIEAFF. The DNA of the CDR3 is TGTGCCTGGAGTCCGGGGATTGAAGCTTTCTTT. The gene calls are TRBV30 and TRBJ1-1, with D unclear. The germline V gene encodes CDR1 GTSNPN and CDR2 SVGIG (reference sequence). The CDR3 loop spans 11 amino acids. V was shortened by 2 bases and J by 7 bases, with 8 bases between the two germline ends.

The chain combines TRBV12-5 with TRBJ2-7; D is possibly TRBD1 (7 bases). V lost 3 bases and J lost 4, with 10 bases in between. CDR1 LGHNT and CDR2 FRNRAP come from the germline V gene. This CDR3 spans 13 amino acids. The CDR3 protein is CASGFQGGYEQYF. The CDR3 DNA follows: TGTGCTAGTGGTTTTCAGGGGGGTTACGAGCAGTACTTC.

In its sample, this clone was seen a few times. CDR3 sequence: CASSYTGGELFF. The DNA for the CDR3 is TGTGCCAGCAGCTACACAGGAGGGGAGCTGTTTTTT. The rearrangement links TRBV7-8 to TRBJ2-2; perhaps TRBD1 as D (5 bases). V shed 4 bases and J shed 8 bases, with 8 bases lying between them. Germline V gene sequence: CDR1 SGHVS, CDR2 FQNEAQ. The length of the CDR3 is 12 residues.

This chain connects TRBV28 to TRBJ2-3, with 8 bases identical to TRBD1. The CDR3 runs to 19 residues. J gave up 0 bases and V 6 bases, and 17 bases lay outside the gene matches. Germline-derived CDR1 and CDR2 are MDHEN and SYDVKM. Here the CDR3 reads CASSSGVQGAFLSTDTQYF. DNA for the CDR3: TGTGCCAGCAGCTCAGGGGTGCAGGGGGCTTTTCTAAGCACAGATACGCAGTATTTT.

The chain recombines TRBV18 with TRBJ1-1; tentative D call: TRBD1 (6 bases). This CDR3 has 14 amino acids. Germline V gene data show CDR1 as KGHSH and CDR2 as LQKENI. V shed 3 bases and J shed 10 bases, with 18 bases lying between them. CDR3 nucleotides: TGTGCCAGCTCACCGGGGCAGGGGCGCAGGGGAGCTTTCTTT. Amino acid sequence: CASSPGQGRRGAFF.